Listed here are 8 T cell receptor beta chains from one sample, sequenced in a study of early T cells in non-severe SARS-CoV-2 infection. TCRdb redid the calling of the 5' RACE reads with MiXCR, one entry per CDR3 protein. Of some 75,000 distinct CDR3 sequences in the sample, roughly 13% are singletons; the top ten hold under 1.5%. Sequences were obtained from whole blood. These receptors originate from an adult who was a healthcare worker with PCR-confirmed SARS-CoV-2 infection or an uninfected control (not recorded which).

This clonotype was seen repeatedly, ten times or more. The chain carries TRBV6-1 and TRBJ1-1, with 7 bases matching TRBD1. V dropped 6 bases and J dropped 9; count of bases not matched to a gene: 10. The CDR3 spans 13 residues. Germline V gene data show CDR1 as MNHNS and CDR2 as SASEGT. CDR3 region: CASRLNTGDQAFF. For the CDR3, the DNA is TGTGCCAGCAGGCTTAACACAGGGGATCAAGCTTTCTTT.

This clonotype was picked up a small number of times. J is TRBJ2-3 and V is TRBV7-2; TRBD2 might be the D (7 bases). Trimming pared 6 bases from V and 4 bases from J, leaving 11 bases between. The CDR3 totals 13 residues. Germline values: CDR1 SGHTA, CDR2 FQGNSA. Written as DNA, the CDR3 is TGTGCCAGCAGGGGGGGGGCGTCAGATACGCAGTATTTT. As protein: CASRGGASDTQYF.

The table lists this clonotype with a few counts. The chain has TRBV7-9 and TRBJ2-3; D is possibly TRBD1 (5 bases). Between the trimmed V and J ends, which lost 6 bases and 4 bases, there was a span of 29 bases. Germline CDR1 SEHNR, CDR2 FQNEAQ (reference sequence). CDR3 length equals 19 residues. CDR3 coding DNA: TGTGCCAGCAGTTTTACGGAAACCCTAGTGCAGGGTGCAGCAGATACGCAGTATTTT. This gives the protein CASSFTETLVQGAADTQYF.

The genes are TRBV7-2 and TRBJ2-1; TRBD1 might be the D (5 bases). CDR3 length: 14 amino acids. V shed 2 bases and J shed 10 bases, with 15 bases lying between them. Germline CDR1 reads SGHTA; CDR2 reads FQGNSA. The DNA for the CDR3 is TGTGCCAGCAGCTTAAGACCCCCTAGGGGAGAGCAGTTCTTC. This encodes CASSLRPPRGEQFF.

This rearrangement joins TRBV29-1 to TRBJ1-3, with D perhaps TRBD1 (6 bases). Germline V gene sequence: CDR1 SQVTM, CDR2 ANQGSEA. The V end lost 7 bases, the J end lost 0 bases, and 10 bases lay between the germline ends. There are 13 residues in the CDR3. CDR3 coding DNA: TGCAGCGCCGTGACAGGCTCTGGAAACACCATATATTTT. Encoded protein: CSAVTGSGNTIYF.

The rearrangement uses TRBV5-1 and TRBJ2-5; 11 positions agree with TRBD2. The CDR3 has 16 amino acids. Trimming took 1 base from V and 2 from J; bases not matched to a gene: 4. Germline CDR1 SGHRS, CDR2 YFSETQ. As DNA, the CDR3 is TGCGCCAGCAGCTTGCCGACTAGCGGGGCACAAGAGACCCAGTACTTC. It is translated as CASSLPTSGAQETQYF.

There are a few counts of this clonotype. The chain carries TRBV7-6 and TRBJ1-3; D is unclear. The CDR3 has 13 amino acids. Trimming took off 1 base at V and 4 bases at J, with 5 bases between the two ends. CDR1 and CDR2 (germline): SGHVS, FNYEAQ. The CDR3 region is CASSLVRGNTIYF. The CDR3 nucleotides read TGTGCCAGCAGCTTAGTGAGGGGAAACACCATATATTTT. Complete variable domain (other parts from reference TRBV7-6 and TRBJ1-3): GAGVSQSPRYKVTKRGQDVALRCDPISGHVSLYWYRQALGQGPEFLTYFNYEAQQDKSGLPNDRFSAERPEGSISTLTIQRTEQRDSAMYRCASSLVRGNTIYFGEGSWLTVV.

Comments on this clonotype: A much larger clone is a single base away; this may be a read error. The chain links TRBV12-3 or TRBV12-4 to TRBJ1-1; D is possibly TRBD1 (6 bases). V shed 6 bases and J shed 1 base, with 9 bases lying between them. The CDR3 loop spans 13 amino acids. CDR3 bases: TGTGCCAGCAGCAAGGGACAGAACACTGAAGCTTTCTTT. Protein sequence: CASSKGQNTEAFF.